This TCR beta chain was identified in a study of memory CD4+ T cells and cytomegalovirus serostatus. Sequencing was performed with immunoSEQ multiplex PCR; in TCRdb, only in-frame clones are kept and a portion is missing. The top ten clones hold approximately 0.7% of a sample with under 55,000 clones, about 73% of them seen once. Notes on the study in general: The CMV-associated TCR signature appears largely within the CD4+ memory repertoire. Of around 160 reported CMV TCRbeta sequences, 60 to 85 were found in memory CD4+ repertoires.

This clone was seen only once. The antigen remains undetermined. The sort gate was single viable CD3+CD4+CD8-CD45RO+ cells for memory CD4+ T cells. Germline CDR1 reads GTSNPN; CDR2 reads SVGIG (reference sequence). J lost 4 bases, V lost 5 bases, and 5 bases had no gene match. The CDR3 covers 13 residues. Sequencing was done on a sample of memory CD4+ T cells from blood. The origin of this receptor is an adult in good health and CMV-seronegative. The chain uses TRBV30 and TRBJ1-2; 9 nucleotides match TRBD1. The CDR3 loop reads CAWHRGPGYGYTF. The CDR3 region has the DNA TGTGCCTGGCACAGGGGGCCGGGCTATGGCTACACCTTC.